The source of this T cell receptor beta chain is a study of T cells expressing NK-cell markers (dated by TCRdb to about 2020). About the full investigation: Three sorted T-cell subsets (CD3+CD56+NKG2C+, CD3+CD56+NKG2C- and CD3+CD56-NKG2C+) from several donors had their TCR beta-chain repertoires profiled. Illumina HiSeq 2000/2500, MiSeq or NextSeq was used to sequence libraries as 2 x 150 bp reads. Among the eight sequenced donors, only one was HCMV-seronegative, while the other seven were HCMV-seropositive. All eight donors whose samples were sequenced were randomly selected healthy volunteers, three of them men and five women.

Overall results and qualifications from the work: Those dominant clonotypes were again the most abundant among CD3+CD56-NKG2C+ cells in several donors, at roughly 25-60.1%. In several donors, the dominant CD3+CD56+NKG2C+ clonotypes were found to rank among the top 10 CD8+ clonotypes and to make up 1.0-7.0% of CD8+ T cells. It remained unclear whether the expanded NKG2C-expressing T cell clones were specific for HCMV antigens.

A commercial ELISA kit detecting HCMV-specific IgG in serum was used to determine HCMV serostatus. Peripheral blood mononuclear cells were isolated from blood by Ficoll density gradient centrifugation. The sequencer was an Illumina HiSeq 2000. The TCR beta cDNA libraries were made using 5'RACE template switching, a step that added both a universal primer site and unique molecular identifiers. Synthesis of cDNA was primed from the TCR beta constant segment and was followed by two consecutive PCR amplification steps. As for the original processing: MIGEC handled demultiplexing of the reads and grouping by UMI, while MiTCR was used to assemble and quantify clonotypes. To remove erroneous sequences, TCR cDNA sequences were retained only when supported by two or more reads. The tcR package was used for downstream repertoire analysis, and clonotypes were matched across fractions by CDR3 nucleotide sequence plus V segment. VDJmatch was used to annotate antigen specificity against VDJdb, with one amino acid substitution allowed in CDR3. After reprocessing by TCRdb, each CDR3 protein sequence is one entry, and no DNA is given. In this record, the V and J calls reflect TCRdb's handling and not the investigators' own analysis. The sample's table lists a count of around 100,000 distinct CDR3 sequences. The ten largest clones take up around a sixth of the sample.

The germline V gene specifies SGHTA as CDR1 and FQGNSA as CDR2. There are 15 amino acids in the CDR3, from cysteine to phenylalanine inclusive. The DNA is unrecorded. Comments on this clonotype: Its target antigen remains unknown.

Recombination joined TRBV7-2 with TRBJ1-2; there is no DNA to check the TCRdb D call of TRBD1. The origin of this receptor is a woman between 18 and 69 years old in good health. The material sequenced was blood T cells: a sorted CD56 or NKG2C T cell subset, CD4+ or CD8+ T cells, or bulk PBMC T cells (not recorded which). The CDR3 region reads CASSFQTGGDYGYTF.